A single sample gave rise to the 15 T cell receptor beta chains below, sequenced in a study of T-cell reconstitution after alpha-beta-depleted transplantation in children. Researchers prepared the TCRbeta library using unique molecular identifiers, the study reports. TCRdb redid the calling of the PCR reads with MiXCR, one entry per CDR3 protein. The repertoire includes a few hundred thousand distinct CDR3 sequences, under 15% of them detected once, and roughly 2.3% sits in the top ten. The sequences come from PBMCs, mostly from graft donor cells, collected 360 days after TCRalphabeta/CD19-depleted stem cell transplant. All receptors derive from a male patient younger than 18 who had a stem cell transplant for acute myeloid leukemia, so the T cells may come from the graft donor.

This clonotype was found many times. The chain joins TRBV7-8 to TRBJ2-7, with D perhaps assigned TRBD1 or TRBD2 (5 bases each). Germline V CDR1 and CDR2: SGHVS, FQNEAQ. V lost 3 bases, J lost 5 bases, and 20 bases lay in between. This CDR3 has 16 amino acids. Written as DNA, the CDR3 is TGTGCCAGCAGCTTTGGGGGAGCGCCACTTCCCAACGAGCAGTACTTC. It yields the protein CASSFGGAPLPNEQYF. The complete variable domain, with remaining parts taken from reference TRBV7-8 and TRBJ2-7, reads GAGVSQSPRYKVAKRGQDVALRCDPISGHVSLFWYQQALGQGPEFLTYFQNEAQLDKSGLPSDRFFAERPEGSVSTLKIQRTQQEDSAVYLCASSFGGAPLPNEQYFGPGTRLTVT.

This clonotype has a handful of counts. This chain joins TRBV5-4 and TRBJ2-7; TRBD2 matches at 16 bases. CDR3 size: 23 residues. V gave up 0 bases and J gave up 1 base; unmatched junction bases: 19. Germline CDR1 SGHNT, CDR2 YYREEE (reference sequence). The CDR3, as DNA: TGTGCCAGCAGCTTGGGACAGGGAATATCAGGGACTAGCGGGAGGGCCTATTCCTACGAGCAGTACTTC. Protein sequence: CASSLGQGISGTSGRAYSYEQYF.

This sequence joins TRBV4-3 and TRBJ1-1, with a weak D call TRBD1 (5 bases). Germline CDR1 and CDR2: LGHNA and YSLEER. The CDR3 runs to 14 residues. With 1 base removed from V and 1 base from J, the gap between germline ends came to 7 bases. CDR3 in amino acids: CASSQVTANTEAFF. The CDR3 DNA is TGCGCCAGCAGCCAAGTGACAGCGAACACTGAAGCTTTCTTT.

There are a few counts of this clonotype. The J gene is TRBJ2-5, the V gene TRBV5-5; a weak D match, TRBD2 (5 bases). The CDR3 covers 16 residues. Germline CDR1 is SGHKS and CDR2 is YYEKEE (reference sequence). Trimming stripped 3 bases from V and 2 bases from J, with 17 bases between. For the CDR3, the DNA is TGTGCCAGCAGCTCGAGAGGGTGGGTCTTACAAGAGACCCAGTACTTC. Residues: CASSSRGWVLQETQYF. The full variable domain, completed using reference TRBV5-5 and TRBJ2-5, is DAGVTQSPTHLIKTRGQQVTLRCSPISGHKSVSWYQQVLGQGPQFIFQYYEKEERGRGNFPDRFSARQFPNYSSELNVNALLLGDSALYLCASSSRGWVLQETQYFGPGTRLLVL.

The rearrangement uses TRBV5-6 and TRBJ2-4, with D possibly called TRBD1 or TRBD2 (5 bases each). V was shortened by 4 bases and J by 7 bases, with 21 bases between the two germline ends. CDR3 length equals 16 residues. CDR1 and CDR2 (germline): SGHDT, YYEEEE. In DNA, the CDR3 is TGTGCCAGCAGCATTACGGTGGTGAGAGAGGGGAACATTCAGTACTTC. Its translation: CASSITVVREGNIQYF.

This clonotype was seen at least ten times. This sequence joins TRBV4-3 and TRBJ2-1, with D maybe TRBD2 (6 bases). Trimming removed 0 bases at V and 5 bases at J, with 20 bases between. The CDR3 has 18 amino acids. Germline-derived CDR1 and CDR2 are LGHNA and YSLEER. The chain's CDR3 is CASSQDLAAGLADNEQFF. The DNA for the CDR3 is TGCGCCAGCAGCCAAGATTTAGCGGCAGGTTTAGCGGACAATGAGCAGTTCTTC.

The table lists this clonotype with many counts. The genes are TRBV4-3 and TRBJ2-1; D unresolved. Trimming took 1 base from V and 0 from J, leaving 7 bases between them. CDR1 and CDR2 (germline): LGHNA, YSLEER. The CDR3 is made up of 15 amino acids. CDR3 in amino acids: CASSQVQLSYNEQFF. In DNA, the CDR3 is TGCGCCAGCAGCCAAGTACAGCTCTCCTACAATGAGCAGTTCTTC.

The sample holds many counts of this clonotype. CDR3 sequence reads: CASSGLIILEQYF. CDR3 nucleotides: TGTGCCAGCAGTGGGCTGATAATCCTCGAGCAGTACTTC. The chain links TRBV28 to TRBJ2-7; D not resolved. The germline CDR1 and CDR2 sequences are MDHEN and SYDVKM. The germline V and J ends were trimmed by 5 bases and 6 bases, with 14 bases remaining between them. The CDR3 contains 13 residues.

CDR3 sequence reads: CASSQDAGQAFYEQYF. As DNA, the CDR3 is TGCGCCAGCAGCCAAGATGCGGGACAGGCCTTCTACGAGCAGTACTTC. The gene calls are TRBV4-3 and TRBJ2-7; the match to TRBD1 covers 8 bases. The V gene's germline CDR1 is LGHNA and CDR2 YSLEER. CDR3 length: 16 amino acids. The V and J ends lost 0 bases and 3 bases, in that order; junction bases with no gene match: 7.

There are a few counts of this clonotype. V is TRBV11-2 and J is TRBJ2-7; 9 bases agree with TRBD2. The CDR3 is 16 residues long. Germline values: CDR1 SGHAT, CDR2 FQNNGV. With 0 bases clipped from V and 4 bases from J, the junction kept 7 bases outside the gene matches. This CDR3 is CASSLEVAGVIYEQYF. In DNA form, the CDR3 reads TGTGCCAGCAGCTTAGAAGTAGCGGGAGTTATTTACGAGCAGTACTTC.

Only a few counts were recorded for this clonotype. V and J are TRBV30 and TRBJ2-7; no clear D. Trimming left V 0 bases short and J 5 bases short, with 11 bases between. CDR3 length equals 13 residues. The germline V gene has CDR1 GTSNPN and CDR2 SVGIG (reference sequence). CDR3 nucleotide sequence: TGTGCCTGGAGTGTACTCCGGTTCGACGAGCAGTACTTC. Protein sequence: CAWSVLRFDEQYF.

The chain is built from TRBV21-1 and TRBJ2-1; the D call in the table, TRBD2, was not verified against the DNA. TRBV21-1 is described as a pseudogene. CDR3 size: 16 residues. CDR3 nucleotide sequence: TGTGCCAGCAAAGGGATTAGACAAAGCTCCTACAATGAGCAGTTCTTC. Translated: CASKGIRQSSYNEQFF.

This clonotype was seen more than once but under ten times. The V and J genes are TRBV12-3 or TRBV12-4 and TRBJ2-4, with D hard to call. V lost 5 bases and J 2 bases, leaving 16 bases between the germline ends. CDR3 length equals 16 residues. The CDR3 loop is CASSPVNLFTKNIQYF. CDR3 nucleotides: TGTGCCAGCAGTCCCGTAAACCTATTTACCAAAAACATTCAGTACTTC.

The chain recombines TRBV7-2 with TRBJ2-2; a possible D gene is TRBD2 (5 bases). The V and J ends lost 6 bases and 5 bases respectively, with 10 bases between them. This CDR3 region has 13 residues. CDR1 and CDR2 from the germline V gene are SGHTA and FQGNSA. The DNA for the CDR3 is TGTGCCAGCAGTCCGGACTGGACCGGGGAGCTGTTTTTT. Translated: CASSPDWTGELFF.

The V and J genes are TRBV20-1 and TRBJ1-5; 11 nucleotides align to TRBD1. Germline V gene data show CDR1 as DFQATT and CDR2 as SNEGSKA (reference sequence). J lost 4 bases, V lost 0 bases, and 2 bases had no gene match. The CDR3 spans 15 residues. Written as DNA, the CDR3 is TGCAGTGCTAGAGAGGGGACAGGGGGGAATCAGCCCCAGCATTTT. Protein sequence: CSAREGTGGNQPQHF.